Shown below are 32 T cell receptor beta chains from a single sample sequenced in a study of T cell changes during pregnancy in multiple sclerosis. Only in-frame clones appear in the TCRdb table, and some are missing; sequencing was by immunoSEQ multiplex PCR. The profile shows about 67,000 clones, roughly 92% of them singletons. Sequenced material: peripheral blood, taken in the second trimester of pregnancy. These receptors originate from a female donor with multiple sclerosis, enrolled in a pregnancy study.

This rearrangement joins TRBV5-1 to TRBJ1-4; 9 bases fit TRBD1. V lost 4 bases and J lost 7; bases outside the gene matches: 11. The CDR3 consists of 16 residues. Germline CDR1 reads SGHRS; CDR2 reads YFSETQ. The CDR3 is CASSLHLGQGAEKLFF. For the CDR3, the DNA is TGCGCCAGCAGCCTGCACCTGGGACAGGGCGCTGAAAAACTGTTTTTT.

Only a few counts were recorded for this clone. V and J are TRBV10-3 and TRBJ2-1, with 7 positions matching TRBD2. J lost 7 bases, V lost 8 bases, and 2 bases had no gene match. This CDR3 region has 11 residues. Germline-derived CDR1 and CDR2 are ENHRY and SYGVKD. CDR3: CAIGRGNEQFF. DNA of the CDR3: TGTGCCATCGGGAGGGGAAATGAGCAGTTCTTC.

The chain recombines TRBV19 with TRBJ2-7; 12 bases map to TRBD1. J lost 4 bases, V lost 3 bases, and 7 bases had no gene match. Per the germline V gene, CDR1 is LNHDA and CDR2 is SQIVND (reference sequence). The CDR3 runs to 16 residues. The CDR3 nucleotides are TGTGCCAGTAGTATTGGGGGACAGGGGGCGCGATACGAGCAGTACTTC. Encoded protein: CASSIGGQGARYEQYF. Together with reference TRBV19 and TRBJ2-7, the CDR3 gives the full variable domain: DGGITQSPKYLFRKEGQNVTLSCEQNLNHDAMYWYRQDPGQGLRLIYYSQIVNDFQKGDIAEGYSVSREKKESFPLTVTSAQKNPTAFYLCASSIGGQGARYEQYFGPGTRLTVT.

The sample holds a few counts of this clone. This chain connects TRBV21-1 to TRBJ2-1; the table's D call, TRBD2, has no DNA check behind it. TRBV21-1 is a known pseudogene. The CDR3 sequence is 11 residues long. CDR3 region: CASSTSDEQFF. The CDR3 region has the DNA TGTGCCAGCAGCACTAGTGATGAGCAGTTCTTC.

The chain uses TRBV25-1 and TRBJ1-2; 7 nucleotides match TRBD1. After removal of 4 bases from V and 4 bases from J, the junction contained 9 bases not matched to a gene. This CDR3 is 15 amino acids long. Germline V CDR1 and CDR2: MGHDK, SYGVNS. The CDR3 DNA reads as TGTGCCAGCAGTGCCTCGAGACAGGGCGGCTATGGCTACACCTTC. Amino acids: CASSASRQGGYGYTF.

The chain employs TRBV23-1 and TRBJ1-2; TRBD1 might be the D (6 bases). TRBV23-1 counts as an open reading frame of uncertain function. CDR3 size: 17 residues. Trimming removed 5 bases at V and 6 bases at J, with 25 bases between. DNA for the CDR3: TGCGCCAGCAGTTATGGGGAACAGGGAGACTTAACTGATGGCTACACCTTC. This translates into CASSYGEQGDLTDGYTF.

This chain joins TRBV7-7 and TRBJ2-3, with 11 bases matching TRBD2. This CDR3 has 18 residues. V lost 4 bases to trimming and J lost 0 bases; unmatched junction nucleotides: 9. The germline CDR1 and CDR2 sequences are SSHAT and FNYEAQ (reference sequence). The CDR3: CASSSSEWTSGSTDTQYF. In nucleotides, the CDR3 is TGTGCCAGCAGCTCCTCTGAGTGGACTAGCGGGAGCACAGATACGCAGTATTTT.

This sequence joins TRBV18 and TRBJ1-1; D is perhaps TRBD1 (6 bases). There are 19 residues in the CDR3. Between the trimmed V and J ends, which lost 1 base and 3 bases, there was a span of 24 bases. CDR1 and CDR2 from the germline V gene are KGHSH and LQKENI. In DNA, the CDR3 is TGTGCCAGCTCACCACTCCGCGGGGGCTTTAGTAGGAGGGACACTGAAGCTTTCTTT. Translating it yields CASSPLRGGFSRRDTEAFF.

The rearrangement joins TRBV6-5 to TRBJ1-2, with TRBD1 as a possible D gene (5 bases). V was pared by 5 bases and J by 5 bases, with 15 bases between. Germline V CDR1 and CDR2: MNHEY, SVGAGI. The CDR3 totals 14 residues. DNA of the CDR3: TGTGCCAGCAGTCCCGATTTGACAGTGTATGGCTACACCTTC. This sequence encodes CASSPDLTVYGYTF.

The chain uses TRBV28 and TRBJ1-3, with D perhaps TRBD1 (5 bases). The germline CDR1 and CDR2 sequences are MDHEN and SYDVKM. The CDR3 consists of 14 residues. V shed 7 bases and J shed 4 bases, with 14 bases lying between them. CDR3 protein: CASTRSDSGNTIYF. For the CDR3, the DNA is TGTGCCAGCACCAGATCTGACAGCGGAAACACCATATATTTT.

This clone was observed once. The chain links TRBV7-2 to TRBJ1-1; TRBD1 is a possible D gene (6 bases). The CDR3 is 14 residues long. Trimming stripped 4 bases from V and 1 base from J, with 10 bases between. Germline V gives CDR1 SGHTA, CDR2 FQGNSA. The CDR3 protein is CASSSSTGNTEAFF. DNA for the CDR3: TGTGCCAGCAGCTCGTCGACAGGGAACACTGAAGCTTTCTTT.

The chain's CDR3 is CASSLREEQPQHF. CDR3 in DNA: TGTGCCAGCAGCTTAAGGGAGGAACAGCCCCAGCATTTT. V and J are TRBV7-9 and TRBJ1-5; unclear D gene. The CDR3 contains 13 residues. Per germline, CDR1 SEHNR and CDR2 FQNEAQ (reference sequence). The V end lost 2 bases, the J end lost 7 bases, and 9 bases lay between the germline ends.

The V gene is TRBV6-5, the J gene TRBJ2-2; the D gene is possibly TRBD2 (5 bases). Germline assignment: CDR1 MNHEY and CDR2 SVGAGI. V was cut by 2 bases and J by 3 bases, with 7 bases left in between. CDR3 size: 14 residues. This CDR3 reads CASSYEGYTGELFF. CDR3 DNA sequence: TGTGCCAGCAGTTACGAGGGATACACCGGGGAGCTGTTTTTT.

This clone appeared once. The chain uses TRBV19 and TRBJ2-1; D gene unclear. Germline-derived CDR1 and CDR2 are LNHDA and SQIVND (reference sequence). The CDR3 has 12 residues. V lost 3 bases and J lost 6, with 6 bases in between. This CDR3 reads CASSMALNEQFF. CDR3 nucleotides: TGTGCCAGTAGTATGGCCCTCAATGAGCAGTTCTTC. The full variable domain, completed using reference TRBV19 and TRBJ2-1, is DGGITQSPKYLFRKEGQNVTLSCEQNLNHDAMYWYRQDPGQGLRLIYYSQIVNDFQKGDIAEGYSVSREKKESFPLTVTSAQKNPTAFYLCASSMALNEQFFGPGTRLTVL.

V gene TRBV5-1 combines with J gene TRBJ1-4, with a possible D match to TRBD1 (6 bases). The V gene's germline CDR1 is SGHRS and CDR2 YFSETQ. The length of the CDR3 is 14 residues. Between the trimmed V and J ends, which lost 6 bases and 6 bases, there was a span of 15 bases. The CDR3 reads CASTGGGRDEKLFF. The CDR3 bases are TGCGCCAGCACTGGTGGGGGCAGGGATGAAAAACTGTTTTTT.

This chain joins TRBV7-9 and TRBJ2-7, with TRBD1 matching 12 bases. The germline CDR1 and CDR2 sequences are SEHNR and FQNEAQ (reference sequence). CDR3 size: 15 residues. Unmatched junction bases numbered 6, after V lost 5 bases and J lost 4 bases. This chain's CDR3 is CASSNPGQGAYEQYF. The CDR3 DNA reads TGTGCCAGCAGCAATCCGGGACAGGGGGCTTACGAGCAGTACTTC.

In DNA form, the CDR3 reads TGTGCCAGCAGCTCGCACACAGGGGACACTGAAGCTTTCTTT. It encodes CASSSHTGDTEAFF. V is TRBV21-1 and J is TRBJ1-1; the table's D gene call, TRBD1, was not cross checked with the DNA. TRBV21-1 is a listed pseudogene. CDR3 length: 14 amino acids.

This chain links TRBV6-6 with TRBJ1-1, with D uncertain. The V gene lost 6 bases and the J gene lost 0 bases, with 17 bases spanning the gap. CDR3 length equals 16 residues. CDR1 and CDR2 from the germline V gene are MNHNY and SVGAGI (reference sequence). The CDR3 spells CASSRGPQFMNTEAFF. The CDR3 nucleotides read TGTGCCAGCAGCCGAGGCCCTCAATTCATGAACACTGAAGCTTTCTTT.

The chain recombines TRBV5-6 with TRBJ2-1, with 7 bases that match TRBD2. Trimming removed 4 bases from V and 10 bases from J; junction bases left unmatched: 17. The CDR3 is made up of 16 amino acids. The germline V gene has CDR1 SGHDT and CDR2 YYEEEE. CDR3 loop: CASSRSLAVQIVEQFF. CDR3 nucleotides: TGTGCCAGCAGCCGTTCGCTAGCGGTCCAAATCGTAGAGCAGTTCTTC.

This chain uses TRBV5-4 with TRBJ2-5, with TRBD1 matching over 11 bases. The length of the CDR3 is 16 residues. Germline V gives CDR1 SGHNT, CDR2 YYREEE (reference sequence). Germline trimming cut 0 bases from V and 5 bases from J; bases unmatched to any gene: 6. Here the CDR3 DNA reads TGTGCCAGCAGCTTGGGCGTGGACAGGGGGCGGGAGACCCAGTACTTC. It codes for CASSLGVDRGRETQYF.

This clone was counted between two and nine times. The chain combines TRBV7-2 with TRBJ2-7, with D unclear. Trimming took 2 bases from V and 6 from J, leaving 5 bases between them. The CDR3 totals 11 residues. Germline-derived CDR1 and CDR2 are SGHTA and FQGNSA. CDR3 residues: CASSLSFEQYF. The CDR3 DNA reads TGTGCCAGCAGCTTATCTTTCGAGCAGTACTTC. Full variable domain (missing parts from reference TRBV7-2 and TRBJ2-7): GAGVSQSPSNKVTEKGKDVELRCDPISGHTALYWYRQSLGQGLEFLIYFQGNSAPDKSGLPSDRFSAERTGGSVSTLTIQRTQQEDSAVYLCASSLSFEQYFGPGTRLTVT.

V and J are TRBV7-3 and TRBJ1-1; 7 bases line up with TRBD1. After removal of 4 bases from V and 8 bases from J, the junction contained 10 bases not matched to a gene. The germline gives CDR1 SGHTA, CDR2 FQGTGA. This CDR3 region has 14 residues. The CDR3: CASSSTAGRGEAFF. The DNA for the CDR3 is TGTGCCAGCAGCTCTACGGCGGGCAGGGGGGAAGCTTTCTTT.

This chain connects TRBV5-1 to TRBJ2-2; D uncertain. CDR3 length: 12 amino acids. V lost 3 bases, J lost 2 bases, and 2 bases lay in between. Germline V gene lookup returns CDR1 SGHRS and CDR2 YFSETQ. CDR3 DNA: TGCGCCAGCAGCTCTAACACCGGGGAGCTGTTTTTT. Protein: CASSSNTGELFF.

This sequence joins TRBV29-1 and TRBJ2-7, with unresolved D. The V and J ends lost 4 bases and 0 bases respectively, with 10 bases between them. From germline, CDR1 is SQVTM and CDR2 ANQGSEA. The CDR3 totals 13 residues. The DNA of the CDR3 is TGCAGCGTTGCCACACCCGACTCCTACGAGCAGTACTTC. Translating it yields CSVATPDSYEQYF.

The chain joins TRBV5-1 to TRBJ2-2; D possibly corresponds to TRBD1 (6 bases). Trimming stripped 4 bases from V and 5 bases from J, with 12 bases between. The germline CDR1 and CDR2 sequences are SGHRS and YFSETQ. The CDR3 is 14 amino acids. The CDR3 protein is CASSPNRVTGELFF. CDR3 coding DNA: TGCGCCAGCAGCCCAAACAGGGTTACCGGGGAGCTGTTTTTT.

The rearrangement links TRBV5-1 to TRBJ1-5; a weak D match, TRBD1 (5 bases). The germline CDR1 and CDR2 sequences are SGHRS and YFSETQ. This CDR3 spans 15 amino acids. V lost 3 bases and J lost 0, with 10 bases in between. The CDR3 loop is CASSSSGGSNQPQHF. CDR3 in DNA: TGCGCCAGCAGCTCGTCGGGGGGTAGCAATCAGCCCCAGCATTTT.

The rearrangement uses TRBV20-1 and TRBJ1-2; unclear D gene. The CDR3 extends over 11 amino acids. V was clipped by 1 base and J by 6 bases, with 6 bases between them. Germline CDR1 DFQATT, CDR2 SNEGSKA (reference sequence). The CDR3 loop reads CSARVFDGYTF. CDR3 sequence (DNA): TGCAGTGCTAGAGTGTTCGATGGCTACACCTTC.

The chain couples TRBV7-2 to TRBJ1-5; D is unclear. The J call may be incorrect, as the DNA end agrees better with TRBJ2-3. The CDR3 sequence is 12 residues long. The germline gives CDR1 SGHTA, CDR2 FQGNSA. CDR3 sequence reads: CASSFSNQPQYF. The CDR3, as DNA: TGTGCCAGCAGCTTTAGCAATCAGCCCCAGTATTTT.

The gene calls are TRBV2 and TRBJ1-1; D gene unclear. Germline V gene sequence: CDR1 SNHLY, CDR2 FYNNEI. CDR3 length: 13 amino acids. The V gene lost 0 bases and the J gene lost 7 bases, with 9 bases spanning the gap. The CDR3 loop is CASSEAEVGEAFF. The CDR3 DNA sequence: TGTGCCAGCAGTGAAGCAGAGGTCGGTGAAGCTTTCTTT. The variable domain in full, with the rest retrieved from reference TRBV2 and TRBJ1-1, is EPEVTQTPSHQVTQMGQEVILRCVPISNHLYFYWYRQILGQKVEFLVSFYNNEISEKSEIFDDQFSVERPDGSNFTLKIRSTKLEDSAMYFCASSEAEVGEAFFGQGTRLTVV.

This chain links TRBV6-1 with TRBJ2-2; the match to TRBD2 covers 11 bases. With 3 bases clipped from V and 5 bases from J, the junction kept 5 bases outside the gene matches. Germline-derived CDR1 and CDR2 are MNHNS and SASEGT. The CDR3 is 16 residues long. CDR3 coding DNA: TGTGCCAGCAGTGAGGGTAGCGGGGGGGCGACCGGGGAGCTGTTTTTT. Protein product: CASSEGSGGATGELFF.

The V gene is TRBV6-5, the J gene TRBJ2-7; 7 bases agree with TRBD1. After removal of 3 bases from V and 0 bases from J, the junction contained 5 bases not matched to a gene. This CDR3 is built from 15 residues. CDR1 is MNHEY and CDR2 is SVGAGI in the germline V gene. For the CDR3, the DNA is TGTGCCAGCAGTTATTCGGGACAGCTCTCCTACGAGCAGTACTTC. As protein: CASSYSGQLSYEQYF.

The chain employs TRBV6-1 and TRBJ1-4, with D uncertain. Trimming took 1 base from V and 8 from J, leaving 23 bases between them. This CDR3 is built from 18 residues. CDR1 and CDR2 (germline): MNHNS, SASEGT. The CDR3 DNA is TGTGCCAGCAGTGAAGAGAGGTCGGCGGTGGTCGGCGGAGAAAAACTGTTTTTT. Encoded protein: CASSEERSAVVGGEKLFF.